This TCR beta chain was sequenced during a study of blood T cell repertoires in COVID-19. Study at large: From T cells, B-cell-depleted T cells, or PBMCs came the material, which was cDNA or gDNA.

Per germline, CDR1 SGHTA and CDR2 FQGNSA. The trim removed 8 bases at V and 3 bases at J, leaving 7 bases unmatched. The CDR3 has 14 residues. Per the original data handling: Amplification from reference gene primers served as the basis for estimated nucleated cell counts. Libraries were prepared by immunoSEQ multiplex PCR; TCRdb keeps only in-frame clonotypes and omits some of them. V and J calls and clone size are given by that table; D and trimming were obtained from the DNA. The data hold around 97,000 clones, with 85% to 90% observed a single time. The specimen sequenced was peripheral blood. V and J are TRBV7-2 and TRBJ2-7; 10 bases match TRBD1. The TCR sequence derives from a human donor in a cohort sampled during active COVID-19. CDR3 nucleotide sequence: TGTGCCAGCGGAGGGGACAGGGGATTCTACGAGCAGTACTTC. The encoded protein is CASGGDRGFYEQYF.